This entry concerns a single T cell receptor (beta chain). Clones were sequenced by immunoSEQ multiplex PCR, and TCRdb holds only the in-frame ones, with some missing. The table includes 2 million to 2.5 million clones, around 93% detected once. CDR3 length: 14 residues. V shed 3 bases and J shed 3 bases, with 11 bases lying between them. Germline values: CDR1 GTSNPN, CDR2 SVGIG (reference sequence). The sample originates from a study of shared clonotypes between healthy human individuals. The sequenced sample consisted of naive CD4+ T cells from PBMCs. Described subset: CD45RA+ positively selected. The V call is TRBV30, the J call TRBJ1-4; D possibly corresponds to TRBD1 (5 bases). The TCR sequence derives from a young man in good health. Some clones in this sample may be carry-over from other donors' samples. The CDR3 reads CAWRGRWANEKLFF. As DNA, the CDR3 is TGTGCCTGGAGGGGGCGGTGGGCTAATGAAAAACTGTTTTTT.